This entry describes one TCR beta chain. What antigen it recognizes has not been identified. Per-base qualities were not stored, and no clone one base away is much larger. This entry belongs to a study of blood T cell repertoires in COVID-19 (dated by TCRdb to the early 2020s). Regarding the study in general: Samples from collaborators originated in the United States, Italy and Spain and spanned both the acute and convalescent phases of COVID-19. Samples came from the ongoing ImmuneRACE study (first 160 participants) plus 1,254 subjects from 6 global collaborators. Subjects who had been exposed to COVID-19, were actively infected with it, or had recovered from it provided the deeply sampled blood TCRbeta repertoires that made up the dataset. Where available, HLA class I and class II types were obtained from metadata supplied by the sample provider rather than from assay-based typing. The repertoires were released in a freely available public database meant as a resource for research on the immune response to SARS-CoV-2. The sample metadata nearly always contained a de-identified subject ID, COVID-19 status, age in years and sex. The prospective study material was composed of cDNA or gDNA derived from T cells, B-cell-depleted T cells, or PBMCs.

The immunoSEQ Assay, a bias-controlled multiplex PCR, was used to amplify TCRbeta CDR3 regions from genomic DNA. The paper's processing steps were these. Within the assay, amplification of reference gene primers was used to estimate how many nucleated cells each sample contained. To quantify the absolute abundance of each unique TCRbeta CDR3 rearrangement, sequence reads were collapsed and filtered. For each sample, productive Simpson clonality was calculated by taking the square root of Simpson's diversity index across productive rearrangements. TCRdb carries this immuneACCESS record with in-frame sequences only. Its versions omit some clonotypes, under half of them owing to an unresolved V gene in the studies checked, with the rest unexplained. From that table come the V and J calls and clone size; the DNA was used to work out D and trimming. Counted in this sample were 250,000 or so clones; less than 90% of them appeared once. Approximately 4% of the sample goes to the ten largest clones.

Each collaborating institution followed its own protocols to collect whole blood in K2EDTA tubes. For TCRbeta analysis, collaborators shipped samples in one of three forms: frozen whole blood, isolated PBMCs, or DNA extracted from either of those sample types. A distance of 14 bases separates the germline ends of V and J, which lose 4 bases and 2 bases respectively. Measured from the cysteine to the phenylalanine, the CDR3 is 15 residues long. CDR3 DNA is the only sequence kept; it has 45 bases, read in frame from the first base. CDR1 MGHRA and CDR2 YSYEKL were looked up in the germline V gene. The paper as a whole reports these results and caveats: The amount of clinical and demographic metadata varied by source and participant and was provided uncurated.

The sequence came from a man aged 60 to 75 with acute or convalescent COVID-19. The V gene is TRBV4-1 and the J gene is TRBJ1-1, with an unclear D gene assignment. The sequenced sample consisted of peripheral blood. Here the CDR3 is given as CASSPATGANTEAFF. The DNA reads TGCGCCAGCAGCCCCGCGACCGGAGCCAACACTGAAGCTTTCTTT.